These 20 T cell receptor beta chains came from one sample sequenced in a study of blood T cell repertoires in COVID-19 (dated by TCRdb to the early 2020s). The method was the immunoSEQ multiplex PCR assay. Entries here come from immuneACCESS through TCRdb and include only in-frame sequences with V and J called. Some clones fail to appear in such tables; in the studies checked, an unresolved V gene covers under half of the shortfall, and the cause of the remainder is unknown. The sample table holds about 130,000 clones, of which around 82% were seen once. The ten largest make up 17% of the sample. Sequencing was carried out using peripheral blood. The source of these receptors is a man younger than 45 with COVID-19, enrolled during active disease.

The chain joins TRBV18 to TRBJ2-1; D is unclear. The V end lost 3 bases, the J end lost 0 bases, and 6 bases lay between the germline ends. CDR1 is KGHSH and CDR2 is LQKENI in the germline V gene. This CDR3 comprises 14 residues. CDR3 sequence (DNA): TGTGCCAGCTCACCGAGTAGCTCCTACAATGAGCAGTTCTTC. Protein: CASSPSSSYNEQFF.

Only one count was recorded for this clone. V usage is TRBV29-1 and J usage is TRBJ2-3; 7 bases fit TRBD2. Germline-derived CDR1 and CDR2 are SQVTM and ANQGSEA. The V gene end was trimmed by 3 bases and the J gene end by 2 bases; junction bases not matched to a gene: 5. The CDR3 extends over 14 amino acids. The CDR3 loop reads CSVDGEGLTDTQYF. The CDR3 coding sequence is TGCAGCGTTGATGGGGAGGGCCTCACAGATACGCAGTATTTT.

The genes are TRBV6-1 and TRBJ1-4; 10 bases map to TRBD1. The germline CDR1 and CDR2 sequences are MNHNS and SASEGT. CDR3 length equals 16 residues. V lost 3 bases to trimming and J lost 7 bases; unmatched junction nucleotides: 8. The DNA for the CDR3 is TGTGCCAGCAGTGATTCCTTCGGGACAGGGGTTGAAAAACTGTTTTTT. Its protein is CASSDSFGTGVEKLFF.

The CDR3 region has the DNA TGTGCCAGCAGTTTTAAGAGTAGCGGGAGCTCCTACAATGAGCAGTTCTTC. Protein product: CASSFKSSGSSYNEQFF. This chain links TRBV27 with TRBJ2-1, with 9 bases that match TRBD2. J was trimmed by 0 bases and V by 3 bases; bases with no gene match: 6. Germline V lookup: CDR1 MNHEY, CDR2 SMNVEV (reference sequence). The length of the CDR3 is 17 residues.

This chain uses TRBV10-1 with TRBJ1-1; TRBD1 is a possible D gene (5 bases). CDR3 length: 13 amino acids. The V gene lost 6 bases and the J gene lost 3 bases, with 11 bases spanning the gap. The V gene's germline CDR1 is WNHNN and CDR2 SYGVQD (reference sequence). The CDR3 DNA follows: TGCGCCAGCAGCAGGGAGCGGGACACTGAAGCTTTCTTT. This encodes CASSRERDTEAFF.

This rearrangement joins TRBV13 to TRBJ1-3; D gene uncertain. This CDR3 has 15 amino acids. In germline, CDR1 is PRHDT, CDR2 FYEKMQ (reference sequence). With 4 bases removed from V and 3 bases from J, the gap between germline ends came to 13 bases. The CDR3 region is CASSSWRRDGNTIYF. The CDR3 nucleotides read TGTGCCAGCAGCTCGTGGAGGAGGGATGGAAACACCATATATTTT.

This chain joins TRBV4-1 and TRBJ1-5; D perhaps matches TRBD1 (6 bases). The CDR3 extends over 14 amino acids. Trimming removed 7 bases from V and 3 bases from J, with 13 bases in between. CDR1 MGHRA and CDR2 YSYEKL come from the germline V gene. CDR3 amino acids: CASNAGVDNQPQHF. CDR3 nucleotide sequence: TGCGCCAGCAACGCAGGGGTTGACAATCAGCCCCAGCATTTT.

This chain joins TRBV27 and TRBJ1-1, with unresolved D. The V gene's germline CDR1 is MNHEY and CDR2 SMNVEV (reference sequence). The CDR3 contains 14 residues. Trimming left V 3 bases short and J 1 base short, with 9 bases between. For the CDR3, the DNA is TGTGCCAGCAGTTTCGTGACGGGGAACACTGAAGCTTTCTTT. This sequence encodes CASSFVTGNTEAFF.

The rearrangement uses TRBV7-2 and TRBJ1-5; D is unclear. CDR1 SGHTA and CDR2 FQGNSA come from the germline V gene. The CDR3 length is 16 residues. The V end was cut by 1 base, the J end by 1 base, with 11 bases between. The CDR3 DNA reads TGTGCCAGCAGCTTAGGGGGAGGTAAAAGCAATCAGCCCCAGCATTTT. It codes for CASSLGGGKSNQPQHF. Using reference TRBV7-2 and TRBJ1-5 for the parts outside the CDR3, the full variable domain is GAGVSQSPSNKVTEKGKDVELRCDPISGHTALYWYRQSLGQGLEFLIYFQGNSAPDKSGLPSDRFSAERTGGSVSTLTIQRTQQEDSAVYLCASSLGGGKSNQPQHFGDGTRLSIL.

The chain carries TRBV19 and TRBJ2-1; maybe TRBD2 (6 bases). Trimming left V 4 bases short and J 6 bases short, with 16 bases between. Germline V gives CDR1 LNHDA, CDR2 SQIVND (reference sequence). The CDR3 spans 15 residues. This CDR3 reads CASSTGSVGLNEQFF. DNA of the CDR3: TGTGCCAGTAGTACCGGGAGCGTCGGGCTCAATGAGCAGTTCTTC.

Only one count was recorded for this clone. The chain carries TRBV9 and TRBJ1-4, with no clear D. CDR3 size: 14 residues. The V end lost 4 bases, the J end lost 4 bases, and 11 bases lay between the germline ends. From germline, CDR1 is SGDLS and CDR2 YYNGEE. The CDR3 sequence: CASSPRSDNEKLFF. The DNA of the CDR3 is TGTGCCAGCAGCCCTCGATCAGATAATGAAAAACTGTTTTTT.

The chain carries TRBV2 and TRBJ1-2; D call uncertain. V lost 8 bases and J lost 4, with 20 bases in between. Germline values: CDR1 SNHLY, CDR2 FYNNEI. This CDR3 comprises 15 residues. CDR3 region: CASGREVSSSYGYTF. The CDR3 DNA reads TGTGCCAGCGGCCGGGAGGTCAGCTCGAGCTATGGCTACACCTTC.

The V call is TRBV2, the J call TRBJ1-6; tentatively, D is TRBD1 (5 bases). The CDR3 contains 16 residues. Germline assignment: CDR1 SNHLY and CDR2 FYNNEI. The V end lost 4 bases, the J end lost 3 bases, and 13 bases lay between the germline ends. CDR3 residues: CASSVRDPLYNSPLHF. DNA for the CDR3: TGTGCCAGCAGTGTGCGGGACCCTCTCTATAATTCACCCCTCCACTTT.

The V call is TRBV7-2, the J call TRBJ1-2; the D gene is possibly TRBD1 (5 bases). V was cut by 1 base and J by 0 bases, with 18 bases left in between. The length of the CDR3 is 18 residues. In germline, CDR1 is SGHTA, CDR2 FQGNSA. For the CDR3, the DNA is TGTGCCAGCAGCTTAGAGAGGAGGGGCCGGTCCCCTAACTATGGCTACACCTTC. Its translation: CASSLERRGRSPNYGYTF.

The chain has TRBV7-2 and TRBJ1-3, with D maybe TRBD1 (5 bases). V was pared by 1 base and J by 2 bases, with 9 bases between. CDR3 length equals 15 residues. Per the germline V gene, CDR1 is SGHTA and CDR2 is FQGNSA. The CDR3 is CASSLVGGTGNTIYF. The CDR3 nucleotides are TGTGCCAGCAGCTTAGTGGGGGGGACTGGAAACACCATATATTTT.

The J gene is TRBJ1-2, the V gene TRBV27, with a possible D match to TRBD1 (6 bases). V was trimmed by 7 bases and J by 3 bases, leaving 15 bases between them. CDR3 size: 14 residues. Germline values: CDR1 MNHEY, CDR2 SMNVEV (reference sequence). CDR3 protein: CASTKQGEDYGYTF. CDR3 sequence (DNA): TGTGCCAGCACCAAACAGGGAGAGGACTATGGCTACACCTTC.

This clone appeared a few times. The genes are TRBV29-1 and TRBJ1-2; D ambiguous. Germline V lookup: CDR1 SQVTM, CDR2 ANQGSEA. Trimming took 2 bases from V and 4 from J, leaving 11 bases between them. The CDR3 runs to 13 residues. The DNA for the CDR3 is TGCAGCGTTGAAATGGGAGGGATCTATGGCTACACCTTC. This codes for CSVEMGGIYGYTF.

This clone was seen only a few times. The V call is TRBV6-5, the J call TRBJ1-1; 8 positions match TRBD1. The germline V gene encodes CDR1 MNHEY and CDR2 SVGAGI. Unmatched junction bases numbered 7, after V lost 6 bases and J lost 4 bases. This CDR3 spans 14 amino acids. The CDR3 region has the DNA TGTGCCAGCAGAGCGGACAGGGCGGGCACTGAAGCTTTCTTT. It is translated as CASRADRAGTEAFF.

V and J are TRBV24-1 and TRBJ2-3; unclear D gene. V lost 3 bases and J lost 2, with 5 bases in between. Germline CDR1 is KGHDR and CDR2 is SFDVKD. The CDR3 has 13 amino acids. The DNA for the CDR3 is TGTGCCACCAGTGATGCGGACACAGATACGCAGTATTTT. This sequence encodes CATSDADTDTQYF.

The chain uses TRBV4-1 and TRBJ2-1; tentatively, D is TRBD1 (6 bases). The CDR3 contains 16 residues. The V gene's germline CDR1 is MGHRA and CDR2 YSYEKL. The V and J ends lost 6 bases and 4 bases respectively, with 19 bases between them. The CDR3 DNA follows: TGCGCCAGCAGTCTAAATGCGCCGCAGGGGTACAATGAGCAGTTCTTC. Its translation is CASSLNAPQGYNEQFF.